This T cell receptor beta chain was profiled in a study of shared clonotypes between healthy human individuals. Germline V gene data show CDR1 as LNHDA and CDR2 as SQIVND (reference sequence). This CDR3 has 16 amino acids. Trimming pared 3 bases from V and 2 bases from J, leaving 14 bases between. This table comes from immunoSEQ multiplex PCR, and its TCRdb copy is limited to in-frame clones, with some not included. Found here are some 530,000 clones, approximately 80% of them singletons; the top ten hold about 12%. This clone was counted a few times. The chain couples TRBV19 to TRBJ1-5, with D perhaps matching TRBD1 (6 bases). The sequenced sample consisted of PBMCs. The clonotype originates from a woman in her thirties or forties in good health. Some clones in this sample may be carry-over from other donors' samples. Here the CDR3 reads CASSMQQGGRNQPQHF. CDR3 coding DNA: TGTGCCAGTAGTATGCAACAGGGTGGACGCAATCAGCCCCAGCATTTT. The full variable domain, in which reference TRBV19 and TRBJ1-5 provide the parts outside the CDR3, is DGGITQSPKYLFRKEGQNVTLSCEQNLNHDAMYWYRQDPGQGLRLIYYSQIVNDFQKGDIAEGYSVSREKKESFPLTVTSAQKNPTAFYLCASSMQQGGRNQPQHFGDGTRLSIL.